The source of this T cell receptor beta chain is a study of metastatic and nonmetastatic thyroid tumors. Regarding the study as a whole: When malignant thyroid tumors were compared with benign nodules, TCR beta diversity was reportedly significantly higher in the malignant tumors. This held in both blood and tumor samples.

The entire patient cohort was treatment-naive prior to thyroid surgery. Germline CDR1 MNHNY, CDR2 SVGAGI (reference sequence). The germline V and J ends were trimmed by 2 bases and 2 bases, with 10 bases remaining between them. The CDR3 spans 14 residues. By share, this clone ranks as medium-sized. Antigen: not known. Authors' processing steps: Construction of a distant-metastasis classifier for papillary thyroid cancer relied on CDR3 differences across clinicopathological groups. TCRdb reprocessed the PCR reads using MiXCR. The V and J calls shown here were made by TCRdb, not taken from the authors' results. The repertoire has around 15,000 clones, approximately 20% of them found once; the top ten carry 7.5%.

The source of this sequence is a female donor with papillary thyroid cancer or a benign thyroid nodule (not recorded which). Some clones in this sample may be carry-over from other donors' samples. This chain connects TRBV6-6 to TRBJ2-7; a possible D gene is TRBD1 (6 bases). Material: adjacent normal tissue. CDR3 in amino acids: CASSYRQGPYEQYF. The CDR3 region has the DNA TGTGCCAGCAGTTACAGGCAGGGGCCCTACGAGCAGTACTTC.